The 10 T cell receptor beta chains in this list originate from one sample, sequenced in a study of blood T cell repertoires in COVID-19. This table comes from immunoSEQ multiplex PCR, and its TCRdb copy is limited to in-frame clones, with some not included. The sample lists roughly 300,000 clones, 70% to 90% seen once, with less than 15% in the top ten. The specimen was peripheral blood. Every receptor here comes from a woman in her 30s with COVID-19, enrolled during active disease.

This chain joins TRBV11-2 and TRBJ1-1; 9 bases agree with TRBD1. The CDR3 is made up of 16 amino acids. In germline, CDR1 is SGHAT, CDR2 FQNNGV. J lost 1 base, V lost 4 bases, and 7 bases had no gene match. CDR3 bases: TGTGCCAGCAGCTACGGGGACAGGGTTTCGAACACTGAAGCTTTCTTT. Translation: CASSYGDRVSNTEAFF.

The chain links TRBV5-6 to TRBJ2-7, with a tentative D call TRBD2 (6 bases). There are 13 residues in the CDR3. Trimming pared 2 bases from V and 4 bases from J, leaving 10 bases between. In germline, CDR1 is SGHDT, CDR2 YYEEEE. CDR3 bases: TGTGCCAGCAGCTTCGGACGGGGGTACGAGCAGTACTTC. Protein: CASSFGRGYEQYF. Variable domain in full (rest from reference TRBV5-6 and TRBJ2-7): DAGVTQSPTHLIKTRGQQVTLRCSPKSGHDTVSWYQQALGQGPQFIFQYYEEEERQRGNFPDRFSGHQFPNYSSELNVNALLLGDSALYLCASSFGRGYEQYFGPGTRLTVT.

The J gene is TRBJ1-1, the V gene TRBV15, with TRBD1 as a possible D gene (5 bases). The CDR3 totals 13 residues. The V gene lost 1 base and the J gene lost 9 bases, with 12 bases spanning the gap. Germline V gene sequence: CDR1 LNHNV, CDR2 YYDKDF (reference sequence). As DNA, the CDR3 is TGTGCCACCAGCAGAGCGTCCCAGGGAAAAGCTTTCTTT. This gives the protein CATSRASQGKAFF.

The rearrangement links TRBV9 to TRBJ1-1; no clear D. The germline gives CDR1 SGDLS, CDR2 YYNGEE. The CDR3 length is 12 residues. Trimming left V 3 bases short and J 5 bases short, with 8 bases between. CDR3 nucleotides: TGTGCCAGCAGCGGTCTTGTGACTGAAGCTTTCTTT. This codes for CASSGLVTEAFF.

V usage is TRBV27 and J usage is TRBJ2-3; 7 bases map to TRBD1. The CDR3 totals 16 residues. V lost 4 bases and J lost 6; bases outside the gene matches: 13. CDR1 and CDR2 from the germline V gene are MNHEY and SMNVEV (reference sequence). CDR3 bases: TGTGCCAGCAGTTCTGCATCGACAGGGCCGGGGGATACGCAGTATTTT. Translating it yields CASSSASTGPGDTQYF.

This clone was seen just once. The V and J genes are TRBV4-2 and TRBJ1-2; 9 bases are a match to TRBD1. The V and J ends lost 1 base and 7 bases, in that order; junction bases with no gene match: 7. In germline, CDR1 is LGHNA, CDR2 YNFKEQ. This CDR3 spans 15 amino acids. The CDR3 region is CASSQVGTGTTGYTF. The DNA of the CDR3 is TGTGCCAGCAGCCAAGTCGGGACAGGGACCACTGGCTACACCTTC.

The rearrangement links TRBV11-2 to TRBJ1-2; 7 nucleotides match TRBD1. The V segment lost 4 bases and the J segment 5 bases; nucleotides outside the gene matches: 4. CDR1 SGHAT and CDR2 FQNNGV come from the germline V gene. The CDR3 has 13 amino acids. Here the CDR3 reads CASSWVTGYGYTF. CDR3 nucleotides: TGTGCCAGCAGCTGGGTGACAGGGTATGGCTACACCTTC. The variable domain in full, with the rest retrieved from reference TRBV11-2 and TRBJ1-2, is EAGVAQSPRYKIIEKRQSVAFWCNPISGHATLYWYQQILGQGPKLLIQFQNNGVVDDSQLPKDRFSAERLKGVDSTLKIQPAKLEDSAVYLCASSWVTGYGYTFGSGTRLTVV.

This chain joins TRBV4-1 and TRBJ1-1; maybe TRBD1 (6 bases). This CDR3 region has 16 residues. Trimming took 4 bases from V and 0 from J, leaving 15 bases between them. Germline V gene lookup returns CDR1 MGHRA and CDR2 YSYEKL. The CDR3 is CASSPGDMGMNTEAFF. In nucleotides, the CDR3 is TGCGCCAGCAGCCCAGGGGACATGGGCATGAACACTGAAGCTTTCTTT.

CDR3 nucleotides: TGTGCCAGCAGCTTGGCCCAGTACAATGAGCAGTTCTTC. Translated, it gives CASSLAQYNEQFF. V gene TRBV5-6 combines with J gene TRBJ2-1; D unclear. Germline lookup yields CDR1 SGHDT and CDR2 YYEEEE. This CDR3 has 13 residues. The V end lost 0 bases, the J end lost 4 bases, and 5 bases lay between the germline ends.

This clone was recorded once. The genes are TRBV28 and TRBJ1-2; 7 positions match TRBD1. Germline CDR1 is MDHEN and CDR2 is SYDVKM. V lost 3 bases, J lost 5 bases, and 3 bases stayed unmatched. This CDR3 is built from 13 residues. DNA for the CDR3: TGTGCCAGCAGTTTGGGGACAGAATATGGCTACACCTTC. It yields the protein CASSLGTEYGYTF.